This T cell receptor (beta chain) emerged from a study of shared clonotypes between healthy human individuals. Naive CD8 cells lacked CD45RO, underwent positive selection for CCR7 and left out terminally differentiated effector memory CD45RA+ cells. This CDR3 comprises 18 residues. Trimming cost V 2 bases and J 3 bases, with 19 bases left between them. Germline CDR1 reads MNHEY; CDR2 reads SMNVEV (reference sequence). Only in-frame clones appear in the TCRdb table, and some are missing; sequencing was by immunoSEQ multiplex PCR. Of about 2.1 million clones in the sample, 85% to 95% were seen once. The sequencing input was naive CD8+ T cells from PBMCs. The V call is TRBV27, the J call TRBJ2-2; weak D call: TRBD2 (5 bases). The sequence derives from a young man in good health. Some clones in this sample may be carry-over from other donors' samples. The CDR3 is CASSLNRKRTAYTGELFF. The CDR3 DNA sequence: TGTGCCAGCAGTTTAAATCGGAAAAGGACTGCCTACACCGGGGAGCTGTTTTTT.